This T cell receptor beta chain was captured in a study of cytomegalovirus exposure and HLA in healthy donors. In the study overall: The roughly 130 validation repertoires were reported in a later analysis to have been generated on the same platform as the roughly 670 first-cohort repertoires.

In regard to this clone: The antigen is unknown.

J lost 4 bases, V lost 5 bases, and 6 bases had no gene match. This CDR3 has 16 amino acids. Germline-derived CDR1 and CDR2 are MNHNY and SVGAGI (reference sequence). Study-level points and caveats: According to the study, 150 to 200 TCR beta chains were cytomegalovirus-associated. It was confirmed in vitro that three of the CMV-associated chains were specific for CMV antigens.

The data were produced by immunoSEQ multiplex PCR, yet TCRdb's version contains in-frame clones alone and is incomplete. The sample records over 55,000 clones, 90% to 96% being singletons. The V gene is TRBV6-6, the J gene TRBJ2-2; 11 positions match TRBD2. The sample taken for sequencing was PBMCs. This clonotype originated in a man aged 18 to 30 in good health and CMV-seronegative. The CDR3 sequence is CASSPTSGRSTGELFF. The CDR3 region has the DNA TGTGCCAGCAGTCCAACTAGCGGGAGATCCACCGGGGAGCTGTTTTTT.